The 25 T cell receptor beta chains in this list originate from one sample, sequenced in a study of vaccination and CD4 T cells after COVID-19. Indicated treatment: roughly ten-day PBMC culture with coronavirus spike peptide pools or control peptides (ViraFEST assay). Scientists ran DNA taken from cultured CD4+ T cells through the Oncomine TCR Beta short-read assay for sequencing. Via MiXCR, TCRdb re-called the PCR reads, giving one row per CDR3 protein. The sample includes about 15,000 distinct CDR3 sequences, roughly a fifth seen only once; the top ten take 10% to 15%. Their specific antigens are unknown. The specimen comprised CD4+ T cells from blood, cultured in vitro, sampled before SARS-CoV-2 vaccination. These receptors were obtained from a human donor who received a COVID-19 vaccine.

The chain carries TRBV2 and TRBJ1-4; 7 positions agree with TRBD1. V dropped 6 bases and J dropped 0; count of bases not matched to a gene: 16. Germline CDR1 SNHLY, CDR2 FYNNEI. The CDR3 has 19 residues. CDR3 in DNA: TGTGCCAGCAGGTCGTACCGAACAGGGGCCCGAGCAACTAATGAAAAACTGTTTTTT. It is translated as CASRSYRTGARATNEKLFF.

This clonotype has only a few counts. J is TRBJ1-2 and V is TRBV12-3 or TRBV12-4; D is ambiguous. The CDR3 totals 12 residues. Trimming cost V 11 bases and J 0 bases, with 10 bases left between them. CDR3 in DNA: TGTGCCCCCTCCCCGGCTAACTATGGCTACACCTTC. Protein sequence: CAPSPANYGYTF.

This clonotype turned up a few times. The V and J genes are TRBV14 and TRBJ1-2; D unresolved. The V end lost 4 bases, the J end lost 7 bases, and 13 bases lay between the germline ends. This CDR3 contains 13 residues. CDR1 is SGHDN, CDR2 FVKESK, per germline. The CDR3 here is CASSPMGKLGYTF. The CDR3 DNA reads as TGTGCCAGCAGCCCTATGGGGAAGCTTGGCTACACCTTC.

This rearrangement joins TRBV24-1 to TRBJ2-3; tentative D call: TRBD2 (5 bases). CDR1 is KGHDR, CDR2 SFDVKD, per germline. V was clipped by 4 bases and J by 0 bases, with 16 bases between them. The CDR3 consists of 17 residues. The CDR3 DNA sequence: TGTGCCACCAGTGACCCCGTGTCCCGGGATAGCACAGATACGCAGTATTTT. Translating gives CATSDPVSRDSTDTQYF.

In regard to this clonotype: This may arise from a read error, as a much more abundant clone is one base away. The chain uses TRBV6-1 and TRBJ1-2; D remains unclear. CDR3 length equals 13 residues. The germline V gene has CDR1 MNHNS and CDR2 SASEGT. The DNA of the CDR3 is TGTGCCAGCCGGACCCGGTTGGACTATGGCTACGCCTTC. Translating it yields CASRTRLDYGYAF.

Only a few counts were recorded for this clonotype. This sequence joins TRBV6-2 or TRBV6-3 and TRBJ2-3; no reliable D call. The CDR3 length is 17 residues. Looked up from germline, CDR1 is MNHEY and CDR2 is SVGEGT. The V end lost 2 bases, the J end lost 0 bases, and 15 bases lay between the germline ends. The CDR3 protein is CASSYILLGISTDTQYF. The CDR3 nucleotides are TGTGCCAGCAGTTACATTCTTTTAGGGATAAGCACAGATACGCAGTATTTT.

CDR3: CASSYDREYGNTIYF. The CDR3 DNA reads as TGTGCCAGTAGTTACGACAGGGAGTATGGAAACACCATATATTTT. The gene calls are TRBV19 and TRBJ1-3; 7 bases map to TRBD1. V shed 5 bases, J shed 3 bases, and the junction held 7 bases outside the gene matches. Germline CDR1 reads LNHDA; CDR2 reads SQIVND (reference sequence). The CDR3 contains 15 residues.

This rearrangement joins TRBV6-5 to TRBJ2-2; D is ambiguous. The CDR3 sequence is 17 residues long. V lost 2 bases, J lost 0 bases, and 13 bases lay in between. Germline CDR1 is MNHEY and CDR2 is SVGAGI. DNA for the CDR3: TGTGCCAGCAGTTACGTCAGCTTCGGCGCGAACACCGGGGAGCTGTTTTTT. Translated: CASSYVSFGANTGELFF.

This chain connects TRBV7-7 to TRBJ2-1, with D possibly matching TRBD1 (6 bases). This CDR3 has 14 residues. CDR1 is SSHAT and CDR2 is FNYEAQ in the germline V gene (reference sequence). V was shortened by 5 bases and J by 5 bases, with 13 bases between the two germline ends. CDR3 protein: CASSPNTGNNEQFF. The CDR3 DNA sequence: TGTGCCAGCAGCCCGAACACAGGGAACAATGAGCAGTTCTTC. The whole variable domain, filled in from reference TRBV7-7 and TRBJ2-1, reads GAGVSQSPRYKVTKRGQDVTLRCDPISSHATLYWYQQALGQGPEFLTYFNYEAQPDKSGLPSDRFSAERPEGSISTLTIQRTEQRDSAMYRCASSPNTGNNEQFFGPGTRLTVL.

J is TRBJ2-3 and V is TRBV9; the match to TRBD2 covers 12 bases. Germline CDR1 is SGDLS and CDR2 is YYNGEE. V gave up 4 bases and J gave up 5 bases; unmatched junction bases: 8. This CDR3 is built from 16 residues. In DNA form, the CDR3 reads TGTGCCAGCAGCCCCGGACTAGCGGGGACCTTAGATACGCAGTATTTT. Amino acids: CASSPGLAGTLDTQYF.

The chain joins TRBV15 to TRBJ2-7; D is uncertain. The CDR3 runs 14 residues. Germline CDR1 LNHNV, CDR2 YYDKDF (reference sequence). V was trimmed by 0 bases and J by 3 bases, leaving 9 bases between them. The CDR3 here is CATSREAASYEQYF. The CDR3 nucleotides are TGTGCCACCAGCAGAGAGGCAGCTAGCTACGAGCAGTACTTC.

This clonotype turned up a few times. The chain recombines TRBV12-3 or TRBV12-4 with TRBJ1-2; D ambiguous. The V and J ends lost 1 base and 5 bases respectively, with 5 bases between them. The CDR3 has 12 residues. CDR3 residues: CASSLGAYGYTF. The CDR3 DNA sequence: TGTGCCAGCAGTTTAGGGGCGTATGGCTACACCTTC.

The gene calls are TRBV18 and TRBJ1-1, with D possibly being TRBD1 (5 bases). V lost 3 bases to trimming and J lost 4 bases, with 9 bases between them. Germline V gene data show CDR1 as KGHSH and CDR2 as LQKENI. The CDR3 spans 13 residues. This CDR3 is CASSPGVFTEAFF. The DNA of the CDR3 is TGTGCCAGCTCACCGGGGGTCTTCACTGAAGCTTTCTTT. Drawing the rest from reference TRBV18 and TRBJ1-1, the complete variable domain is NAGVMQNPRHLVRRRGQEARLRCSPMKGHSHVYWYRQLPEEGLKFMVYLQKENIIDESGMPKERFSAEFPKEGPSILRIQQVVRGDSAAYFCASSPGVFTEAFFGQGTRLTVV.

This clonotype was seen a few times. V and J are TRBV19 and TRBJ1-3; the D gene is possibly TRBD1 (5 bases). The CDR3 consists of 16 residues. V was shortened by 4 bases and J by 0 bases, with 13 bases between the two germline ends. CDR1 LNHDA and CDR2 SQIVND come from the germline V gene (reference sequence). CDR3 sequence reads: CASSTSTVTSGNTIYF. CDR3 DNA: TGTGCCAGTAGTACGTCGACAGTGACCTCTGGAAACACCATATATTTT.

This clonotype has only a few counts. The V and J genes are TRBV6-1 and TRBJ1-5; 10 bases align to TRBD1. Trimming at V came to 2 bases and at J to 4 bases, leaving 5 bases not matched to a gene. The CDR3 sequence is 16 residues long. Germline CDR1 is MNHNS and CDR2 is SASEGT. CDR3 sequence: CASSELTGGANQPQHF. CDR3 in DNA: TGTGCCAGCAGTGAACTGACAGGGGGCGCGAATCAGCCCCAGCATTTT.

By sample share, this clonotype is medium-sized. CDR3 nucleotide sequence: TGTGCCACCAGCAGAGACCAGGGATATGGCTACACCTTC. It codes for CATSRDQGYGYTF. The chain carries TRBV15 and TRBJ1-2; tentative D call: TRBD1 (5 bases). The ends were cut back, 0 bases at V and 5 bases at J, with 7 bases in the middle. Looked up from germline, CDR1 is LNHNV and CDR2 is YYDKDF (reference sequence). The CDR3 length is 13 residues.

In this sample, this clonotype turned up a few times. This rearrangement joins TRBV5-6 to TRBJ2-5; D possibly uses TRBD1 or TRBD2 (5 bases each). From germline, CDR1 is SGHDT and CDR2 YYEEEE. Trimming cost V 0 bases and J 4 bases, with 10 bases left between them. The CDR3 is 14 residues long. This CDR3 is CASSLGGTGETQYF. CDR3 nucleotide sequence: TGTGCCAGCAGCTTGGGGGGGACGGGAGAGACCCAGTACTTC.

This clonotype was seen only a few times. This chain joins TRBV7-9 and TRBJ2-7; D tentatively fits TRBD1 or TRBD2 (6 bases each). This CDR3 comprises 14 residues. Germline V gene data show CDR1 as SEHNR and CDR2 as FQNEAQ (reference sequence). The germline V and J ends were trimmed by 1 base and 2 bases, with 9 bases remaining between them. CDR3 sequence reads: CASSLGGAPYEQYF. CDR3 coding DNA: TGTGCCAGCAGCTTAGGGGGGGCCCCCTACGAGCAGTACTTC.

The J gene is TRBJ1-3, the V gene TRBV6-5; D is undetermined. Trimming removed 2 bases from V and 4 bases from J, with 9 bases in between. The CDR3 totals 14 residues. Germline lookup yields CDR1 MNHEY and CDR2 SVGAGI. This CDR3 reads CASSYEESGNTIYF. For the CDR3, the DNA is TGTGCCAGCAGTTACGAGGAGTCCGGAAACACCATATATTTT.

In its sample, this clonotype was seen a few times. The V call is TRBV10-3, the J call TRBJ2-5; tentatively, D is TRBD2 (6 bases). The CDR3 extends over 12 amino acids. With 8 bases removed from V and 2 bases from J, the gap between germline ends came to 9 bases. Looked up from germline, CDR1 is ENHRY and CDR2 is SYGVKD. The CDR3, as DNA: TGTGCCATCTCGACTAGTCAAGAGACCCAGTACTTC. Encoded protein: CAISTSQETQYF.

Notes on this clonotype: A clone one base away is much larger, so this may be a read error. The CDR3 reads CATSDTQLTGTRSTDTQYF. Here the CDR3 DNA reads TGTGCCACCAGCGACACACAATTGACCGGGACACGCAGCACAGATACGCAGTATTTT. J is TRBJ2-3 and V is TRBV24-1; D possibly corresponds to TRBD1 (6 bases). V was clipped by 7 bases and J by 0 bases, with 25 bases between them. Germline CDR1 and CDR2: KGHDR and SFDVKD. The CDR3 has 19 amino acids.

By proportion, this clonotype is medium-sized. The V call is TRBV15, the J call TRBJ1-6; the D gene is possibly TRBD1 (6 bases). The V gene's germline CDR1 is LNHNV and CDR2 YYDKDF (reference sequence). The CDR3 is made up of 14 amino acids. V lost 3 bases, J lost 10 bases, and 13 bases lay in between. CDR3: CATSSTGLRSPLHF. DNA of the CDR3: TGTGCCACCAGCAGCACAGGGCTACGGTCACCCCTCCACTTT. The full variable domain, its missing parts supplied by reference TRBV15 and TRBJ1-6, is DAMVIQNPRYQVTQFGKPVTLSCSQTLNHNVMYWYQQKSSQAPKLLFHYYDKDFNNEADTPDNFQSRRPNTSFCFLDIRSPGLGDTAMYLCATSSTGLRSPLHFGNGTRLTVT.

By sample share, this clonotype is medium-sized (0.01 to 0.1%). The chain couples TRBV7-6 to TRBJ2-3, with D unresolved. Germline CDR1 reads SGHVS; CDR2 reads FNYEAQ. V gave up 2 bases and J gave up 2 bases, with 5 bases separating them. The CDR3 is 13 residues long. The CDR3 reads CASSLIHTDTQYF. The CDR3 DNA sequence: TGTGCCAGCAGCTTAATCCACACAGATACGCAGTATTTT.

In its sample, this clonotype was seen a few times. V is TRBV12-3 or TRBV12-4 and J is TRBJ2-2, with D possibly matching TRBD2 (6 bases). The germline V and J ends were trimmed by 6 bases and 1 base, with 9 bases remaining between them. The length of the CDR3 is 14 residues. CDR3 in amino acids: CASRLGGNTGELFF. CDR3 DNA sequence: TGTGCCAGCAGACTGGGGGGGAACACCGGGGAGCTGTTTTTT.

The V call is TRBV10-2, the J call TRBJ2-5; tentative D call: TRBD1 (5 bases). Germline assignment: CDR1 WSHSY and CDR2 SAAADI. Trimming stripped 0 bases from V and 5 bases from J, with 13 bases between. This CDR3 is 15 amino acids long. The CDR3 loop reads CASSESAGYVETQYF. The DNA of the CDR3 is TGCGCCAGCAGTGAGTCGGCAGGGTATGTGGAGACCCAGTACTTC.